Below are 29 T cell receptor beta chains sequenced from a single sample in a study of metastatic and nonmetastatic thyroid tumors (TCRdb year 2020). The library came from PCR. The run used an Illumina HiSeq 4000. In TCRdb, the public reads were trimmed at Q25 with fastp and aligned with MiXCR, with productive beta chains retained. The sample table lists approximately 37,000 clones, about a fifth of them with a count of one. The ten biggest clones cover roughly 3% of the sample. None of the patients had been given any treatment before thyroid surgery. The sequenced sample consisted of tumor tissue. The receptor source for this set is a male donor with papillary thyroid cancer or a benign thyroid nodule (not recorded which). Some clones in this sample may be carry-over from other donors' samples.

There are many counts of this clone. The gene calls are TRBV18 and TRBJ2-7; the D is unclear. The V end was cut by 0 bases, the J end by 2 bases, with 14 bases between. The CDR3 runs to 16 residues. Germline loops: CDR1 KGHSH, CDR2 LQKENI. The CDR3 nucleotides are TGTGCCAGCTCACCACCGAAACGGATAGGTACCTACGAGCAGTACTTC. Its protein is CASSPPKRIGTYEQYF.

The genes are TRBV30 and TRBJ1-2; 9 nucleotides align to TRBD1. CDR1 and CDR2 from the germline V gene are GTSNPN and SVGIG (reference sequence). This CDR3 spans 14 amino acids. V was pared by 5 bases and J by 4 bases, with 8 bases of the junction left unmatched. The CDR3 sequence is CAWVKQGASYGYTF. The CDR3 bases are TGTGCCTGGGTTAAACAGGGGGCGAGCTATGGCTACACCTTC.

By sample fraction, this clone is medium-sized (0.01 to 0.1%). Written as DNA, the CDR3 is TGTGCCGGCTCGCGCCCTGGACAGCTCACGCCCACCGGGGAGCTGTTTTTT. Translated: CAGSRPGQLTPTGELFF. This chain links TRBV6-2 or TRBV6-3 with TRBJ2-2; TRBD1 is a possible D gene (6 bases). Germline CDR1 reads MNHEY; CDR2 reads SVGEGT. CDR3 length: 17 amino acids. With 11 bases removed from V and 4 bases from J, the gap between germline ends came to 26 bases.

In its sample, this clone was seen a few times. CDR3 nucleotides: TGTGCCAGCACCCCAGGGGGAGGAGGGGCTCTATACGAGCAGTACTTC. Translation gives CASTPGGGGALYEQYF. The rearrangement links TRBV12-3 or TRBV12-4 to TRBJ2-7, with D perhaps matching TRBD1 (7 bases). This CDR3 region has 16 residues. V was cut by 7 bases and J by 4 bases, with 23 bases left in between.

This clone was seen at least ten times. This chain links TRBV12-3 or TRBV12-4 with TRBJ1-4; tentatively, D is TRBD1 (5 bases). This CDR3 contains 14 residues. V was shortened by 6 bases and J by 8 bases, with 16 bases between the two germline ends. The chain's CDR3 is CASRPQGEREKLFF. The CDR3 region has the DNA TGTGCCAGCAGACCTCAGGGTGAACGGGAAAAACTGTTTTTT.

The rearrangement joins TRBV6-1 to TRBJ2-1; D possibly matches TRBD1 or TRBD2 (5 bases each). V was shortened by 7 bases and J by 4 bases, with 14 bases between the two germline ends. The CDR3 totals 14 residues. CDR1 is MNHNS and CDR2 is SASEGT in the germline V gene. CDR3 in amino acids: CASNRDRDYNEQFF. The DNA for the CDR3 is TGTGCCAGCAACCGGGACCGCGATTACAATGAGCAGTTCTTC.

This clone was counted only a few times. The V gene is TRBV20-1, the J gene TRBJ2-7, with TRBD1 matching 9 bases. In germline, CDR1 is DFQATT, CDR2 SNEGSKA (reference sequence). The trim removed 4 bases at V and 5 bases at J, leaving 18 bases unmatched. CDR3 length: 17 amino acids. The CDR3 protein is CSATRYDRGRELDEQYF. CDR3 nucleotides: TGCAGTGCTACCCGCTACGACAGGGGGAGGGAGCTCGACGAGCAGTACTTC.

In this sample, this clone turned up many times. V is TRBV9 and J is TRBJ2-1; 7 bases align to TRBD1. Germline V gene data show CDR1 as SGDLS and CDR2 as YYNGEE. The CDR3 totals 15 residues. J was trimmed by 8 bases and V by 1 base; bases with no gene match: 9. Here the CDR3 DNA reads TGTGCCAGCAGCGTATACGACAGGGAGCAAGATGAGCAGTTCTTC. This codes for CASSVYDREQDEQFF.

The chain employs TRBV6-1 and TRBJ2-7; 12 positions agree with TRBD1. Germline CDR1 MNHNS, CDR2 SASEGT. J gave up 5 bases and V 1 base, and 6 bases lay outside the gene matches. The CDR3 is made up of 16 amino acids. The CDR3 DNA sequence: TGTGCCAGCAGTGAAGACCCTGGGACAGGGGGCGACGAGCAGTACTTC. It specifies CASSEDPGTGGDEQYF.

This clone was recorded at least ten times. The genes are TRBV7-2 and TRBJ2-1; 9 bases are shared with TRBD2. This CDR3 is built from 13 residues. The trim removed 6 bases at V and 8 bases at J, leaving 5 bases unmatched. Looked up from germline, CDR1 is SGHTA and CDR2 is FQGNSA. CDR3 in amino acids: CASRAGGPYEQFF. Written as DNA, the CDR3 is TGTGCCAGCAGGGCGGGAGGGCCTTATGAGCAGTTCTTC.

This clone has ten or more counts. V gene TRBV7-9 combines with J gene TRBJ2-3; D unresolved. CDR3 length equals 15 residues. The germline V gene has CDR1 SEHNR and CDR2 FQNEAQ (reference sequence). V lost 5 bases to trimming and J lost 2 bases, with 14 bases between them. The CDR3 is CASSPDTSYTDTQYF. In DNA, the CDR3 is TGTGCCAGCAGCCCCGATACCTCCTACACAGATACGCAGTATTTT.

This clone was seen many times. The chain has TRBV7-2 and TRBJ2-5; D unclear. In germline, CDR1 is SGHTA, CDR2 FQGNSA. The CDR3 length is 12 residues. Deletions cut 1 base from V and 4 bases from J, with 4 bases between. The CDR3 nucleotides read TGTGCCAGCAGCTTAGGTCCAGAGACCCAGTACTTC. This encodes CASSLGPETQYF.

This clone was counted a few times. This chain links TRBV6-1 with TRBJ2-7, with 13 bases aligning to TRBD2. The CDR3 loop spans 15 amino acids. The junction had 6 bases not matched to a gene; V was cut back by 5 bases and J by 5 bases. Germline CDR1 reads MNHNS; CDR2 reads SASEGT. The CDR3 here is CASSTLAGGPNEQYF. The CDR3 nucleotides read TGTGCCAGCAGTACACTAGCGGGAGGGCCAAACGAGCAGTACTTC.

In this sample, this clone turned up many times. One junction end disagrees with the germline gene, perhaps due to a read error. Other nucleotide sequences from this sample produce the same CDR3. The V gene is TRBV27, the J gene TRBJ2-2; 9 bases fit TRBD1. Germline V gene lookup returns CDR1 MNHEY and CDR2 SMNVEV (reference sequence). The CDR3 is made up of 13 amino acids. CDR3 coding DNA: TGTGCCACCGCCGGGACAGGGCACGGGGAGCTGTTCTTT. This translates into CATAGTGHGELFF.

This clone showed up many times. Possible read error: a much larger clone is one base away. The chain has TRBV7-8 and TRBJ1-2; D is unresolved. The CDR3 totals 15 residues. Germline values: CDR1 SGHVS, CDR2 FQNEAQ. CDR3 nucleotides: TGTGCCAGCAGCTTAGAATGGGAAAAAAACTATAGCTACACCTTC. Translation: CASSLEWEKNYSYTF. The whole variable domain, remainder taken from reference TRBV7-8 and TRBJ1-2, is GAGVSQSPRYKVAKRGQDVALRCDPISGHVSLFWYQQALGQGPEFLTYFQNEAQLDKSGLPSDRFFAERPEGSVSTLKIQRTQQEDSAVYLCASSLEWEKNYSYTFGSGTRLTVV.

The rearrangement links TRBV6-5 to TRBJ2-1; D may be TRBD1 or TRBD2 (5 bases each). Germline V gives CDR1 MNHEY, CDR2 SVGAGI. V lost 6 bases and J lost 2, with 14 bases in between. The CDR3 consists of 15 residues. CDR3 sequence (DNA): TGTGCCAGCAGCTTAGCTGGGGACCCCTACAATGAGCAGTTCTTC. Amino acid sequence: CASSLAGDPYNEQFF.

This clone was seen at least ten times. The J gene is TRBJ2-7, the V gene TRBV30, with a tentative D call TRBD2 (6 bases). The CDR3 covers 15 residues. The V gene's germline CDR1 is GTSNPN and CDR2 SVGIG (reference sequence). Trimming removed 2 bases at V and 5 bases at J, with 19 bases between. CDR3 DNA sequence: TGTGCCTGGAGTCACCCTTGGCGGGGTTGGCACGAGCAGTACTTC. It specifies CAWSHPWRGWHEQYF.

On this clone itself: A read error may produce the germline difference seen at one junction end. The chain uses TRBV27 and TRBJ2-1; TRBD2 agrees at 9 bases. The CDR3 runs 13 residues. CDR1 and CDR2 (germline): MNHEY, SMNVEV (reference sequence). The CDR3 DNA is TGTGCCAGCAGGCAACTAGCGGGTGTCGAGCAGTTCTTT. Protein product: CASRQLAGVEQFF.

This clone was found many times. This may be a read error: a much more frequent sequence differs by one nucleotide. The chain carries TRBV28 and TRBJ2-1; 9 positions agree with TRBD2. In germline, CDR1 is MDHEN, CDR2 SYDVKM. CDR3 length: 18 amino acids. CDR3 in DNA: TGTGCCAGCAGTCCCCGCAGGGGCCTGACTAGCGGCCACAATGAGCGGTTCTTC. Translated, it gives CASSPRRGLTSGHNERFF.

This clone was detected ten times or more. J is TRBJ1-1 and V is TRBV5-4, with 9 bases that match TRBD1. The CDR3 runs to 16 residues. Germline V gene lookup returns CDR1 SGHNT and CDR2 YYREEE (reference sequence). V was pared by 2 bases and J by 2 bases, with 7 bases of the junction left unmatched. CDR3 sequence reads: CASSFTGGGPNTEAFF. CDR3 coding DNA: TGTGCCAGCAGCTTTACAGGGGGCGGGCCTAACACTGAAGCTTTCTTT.

This clone occurred many times. The rearrangement links TRBV28 to TRBJ2-7, with D perhaps matching TRBD2 (5 bases). The CDR3 is made up of 14 amino acids. V was clipped by 4 bases and J by 3 bases, with 13 bases between them. Per the germline V gene, CDR1 is MDHEN and CDR2 is SYDVKM. The CDR3 DNA is TGTGCCAGCAGTTGGACTCAGGTCTACTACGAGCAGTACTTC. Amino acids: CASSWTQVYYEQYF.

This rearrangement joins TRBV7-8 to TRBJ1-2, with TRBD1 as a possible D gene (6 bases). Germline values: CDR1 SGHVS, CDR2 FQNEAQ. CDR3 length: 16 residues. V was cut by 1 base and J by 1 base, with 13 bases left in between. CDR3 sequence reads: CASSLEAGEINYGYTF. DNA for the CDR3: TGTGCCAGCAGCTTAGAGGCAGGGGAAATTAACTATGGCTACACCTTC.

This clone has ten or more counts. At one end, the junction sequence differs from germline, possibly due to a read error. The V gene is TRBV20-1, the J gene TRBJ2-7; D perhaps matches TRBD1 (5 bases). Germline V gene data show CDR1 as DFQATT and CDR2 as SNEGSKA (reference sequence). CDR3 size: 12 residues. CDR3 region: CSVRSPPVTAYF. The DNA of the CDR3 is TGCAGTGTTAGATCTCCGCCGGTGACAGCGTACTTC.

The genes are TRBV19 and TRBJ1-6; D unclear. With 6 bases removed from V and 10 bases from J, the gap between germline ends came to 28 bases. CDR1 is LNHDA, CDR2 SQIVND, per germline (reference sequence). The CDR3 loop spans 18 amino acids. The chain's CDR3 is CASRRTGGRVHPYSPLHF. The CDR3 DNA follows: TGTGCCAGTAGAAGGACGGGAGGACGAGTACATCCCTACTCACCCCTCCACTTT.

This clone was detected many times. The chain employs TRBV4-3 and TRBJ2-7; no clear D gene. The CDR3 covers 14 residues. The ends were cut back, 1 base at V and 0 bases at J, with 7 bases in the middle. Germline V gene lookup returns CDR1 LGHNA and CDR2 YSLEER. For the CDR3, the DNA is TGCGCCAGCAGCCAAGTGATGGACTCCTACGAGCAGTACTTC. This sequence encodes CASSQVMDSYEQYF.

The chain couples TRBV12-3 or TRBV12-4 to TRBJ1-4; maybe TRBD1 (6 bases). V gave up 5 bases and J gave up 8 bases, with 12 bases separating them. The CDR3 extends over 13 amino acids. The CDR3 coding sequence is TGTGCCAGCAGTATACAGGGAAAAGAAAAACTGTTTTTT. Protein product: CASSIQGKEKLFF.

This clone has ten or more counts. The chain uses TRBV19 and TRBJ1-2; D is perhaps TRBD1 (5 bases). The CDR3 runs 13 residues. In germline, CDR1 is LNHDA, CDR2 SQIVND (reference sequence). V lost 4 bases, J lost 4 bases, and 10 bases lay in between. CDR3 coding DNA: TGTGCCAGTAGTAGTGAGAGGGGCTATGGCTACACCTTC. Translated, it gives CASSSERGYGYTF. Variable domain in full (rest from reference TRBV19 and TRBJ1-2): DGGITQSPKYLFRKEGQNVTLSCEQNLNHDAMYWYRQDPGQGLRLIYYSQIVNDFQKGDIAEGYSVSREKKESFPLTVTSAQKNPTAFYLCASSSERGYGYTFGSGTRLTVV.

In this sample, this clone turned up a few times. The CDR3 nucleotides are TGTGCCAGCAGCATGTGGACAGTGTTCAACACTGAAGCTTTCTTT. It codes for CASSMWTVFNTEAFF. The V gene is TRBV7-9, the J gene TRBJ1-1; D may be TRBD1 (6 bases). The germline V gene encodes CDR1 SEHNR and CDR2 FQNEAQ (reference sequence). The CDR3 is 15 residues long. The germline V and J ends were trimmed by 5 bases and 2 bases, with 15 bases remaining between them.

The rearrangement uses TRBV7-2 and TRBJ2-7, with 7 bases identical to TRBD1. Germline-derived CDR1 and CDR2 are SGHTA and FQGNSA. V was pared by 9 bases and J by 2 bases, with 10 bases of the junction left unmatched. This CDR3 contains 14 residues. The CDR3: CASINRQGAYEQYF. CDR3 in DNA: TGTGCCAGTATTAATAGACAGGGAGCCTACGAGCAGTACTTC.